The TCR beta chain under discussion was sequenced for a study of beta chain features in type 1 diabetes. Study-level findings and limits: The naive, central memory and Treg TCRB repertoires of patients appeared to be more similar to one another than those of healthy donors. With patients and controls alike, PCR might favor shorter templates to an equal degree. Fewer junction insertions and more nucleotide deletions appeared in type 1 diabetes patients. A definitive answer on HLA type influencing TCRB rearrangement was not reached here.

V gave up 2 bases and J gave up 0 bases, with 7 bases separating them. The CDR3 has 14 residues. The germline V gene encodes CDR1 MDHEN and CDR2 SYDVKM. Worth noting for this clone: Its antigen is currently unknown.

The whole isolated RNA underwent reverse transcription, so sequencing captured expressed TCRB transcripts. The data were produced by immunoSEQ multiplex PCR, yet TCRdb's version contains in-frame clones alone and is incomplete. This sample has about 340,000 clones, with 7% to 9% found just once. The clonotype comes from a woman between 18 and 29 years old in good health. Sequencing input: central memory CD4+ T cells from blood. This rearrangement joins TRBV28 to TRBJ1-1, with D perhaps matching TRBD1 (5 bases). The DNA for the CDR3 is TGTGCCAGCAGTTTAGGGACCATGAACACTGAAGCTTTCTTT. This gives the protein CASSLGTMNTEAFF.